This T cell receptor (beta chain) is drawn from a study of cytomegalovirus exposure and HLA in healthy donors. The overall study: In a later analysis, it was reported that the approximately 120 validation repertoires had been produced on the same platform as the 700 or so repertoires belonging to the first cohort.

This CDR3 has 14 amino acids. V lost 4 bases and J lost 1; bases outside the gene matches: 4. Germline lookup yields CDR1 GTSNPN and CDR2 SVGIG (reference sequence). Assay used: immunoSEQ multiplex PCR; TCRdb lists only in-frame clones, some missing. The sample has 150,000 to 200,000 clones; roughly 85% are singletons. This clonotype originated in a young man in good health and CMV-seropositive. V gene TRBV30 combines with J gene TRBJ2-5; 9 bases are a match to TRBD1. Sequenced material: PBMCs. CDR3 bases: TGTGCCTGGACCACGGGACAGGGCCAAGAGACCCAGTACTTC. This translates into CAWTTGQGQETQYF.